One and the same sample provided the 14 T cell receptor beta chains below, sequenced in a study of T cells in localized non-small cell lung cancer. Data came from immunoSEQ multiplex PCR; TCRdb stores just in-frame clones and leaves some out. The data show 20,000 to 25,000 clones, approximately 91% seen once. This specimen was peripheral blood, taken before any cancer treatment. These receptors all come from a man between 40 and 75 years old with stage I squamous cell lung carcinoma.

The CDR3 is CASSSLLAGELFF. Here the CDR3 DNA reads TGTGCCAGCAGTTCCCTACTAGCCGGGGAGCTGTTTTTT. The chain carries TRBV27 and TRBJ2-2; weak D call: TRBD2 (5 bases). CDR3 length equals 13 residues. Germline V gives CDR1 MNHEY, CDR2 SMNVEV (reference sequence). With 4 bases removed from V and 6 bases from J, the gap between germline ends came to 9 bases.

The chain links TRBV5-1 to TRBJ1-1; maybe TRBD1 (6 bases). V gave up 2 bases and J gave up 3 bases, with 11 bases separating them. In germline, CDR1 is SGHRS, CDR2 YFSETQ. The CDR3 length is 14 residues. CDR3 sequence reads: CASSLQGHDTEAFF. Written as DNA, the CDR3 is TGCGCCAGCAGCTTACAGGGTCATGACACTGAAGCTTTCTTT.

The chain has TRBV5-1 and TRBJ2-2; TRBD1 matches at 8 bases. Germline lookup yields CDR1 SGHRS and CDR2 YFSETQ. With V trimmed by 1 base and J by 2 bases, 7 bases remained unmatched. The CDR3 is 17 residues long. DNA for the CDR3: TGCGCCAGCAGCTTGCGCCCTGACAGGGGCAACACCGGGGAGCTGTTTTTT. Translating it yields CASSLRPDRGNTGELFF.

CDR3 nucleotide sequence: TGTGCCAGCTCACCCGGGACAGGGTACGAGCAGTACTTC. It translates to CASSPGTGYEQYF. The V and J genes are TRBV18 and TRBJ2-7; 9 bases are a match to TRBD1. CDR1 KGHSH and CDR2 LQKENI come from the germline V gene. CDR3 length: 13 residues. Trimming at V came to 3 bases and at J to 4 bases, leaving 1 base not matched to a gene. Together with reference TRBV18 and TRBJ2-7, the CDR3 gives the full variable domain: NAGVMQNPRHLVRRRGQEARLRCSPMKGHSHVYWYRQLPEEGLKFMVYLQKENIIDESGMPKERFSAEFPKEGPSILRIQQVVRGDSAAYFCASSPGTGYEQYFGPGTRLTVT.

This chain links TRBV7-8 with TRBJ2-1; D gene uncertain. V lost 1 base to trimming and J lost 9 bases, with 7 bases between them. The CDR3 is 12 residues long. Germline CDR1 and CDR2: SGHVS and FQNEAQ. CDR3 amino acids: CASSLDSSEQFF. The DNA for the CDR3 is TGTGCCAGCAGCTTAGATTCCAGTGAGCAGTTCTTC.

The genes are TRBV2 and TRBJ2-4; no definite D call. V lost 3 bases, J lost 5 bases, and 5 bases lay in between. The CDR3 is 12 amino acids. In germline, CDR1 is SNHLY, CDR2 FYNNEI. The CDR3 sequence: CASSERENIQYF. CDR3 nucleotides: TGTGCCAGCAGTGAGCGTGAAAACATTCAGTACTTC.

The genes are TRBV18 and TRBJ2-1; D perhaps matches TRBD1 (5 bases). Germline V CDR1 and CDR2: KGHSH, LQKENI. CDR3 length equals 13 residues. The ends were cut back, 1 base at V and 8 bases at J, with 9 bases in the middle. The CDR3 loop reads CASSPRQGYEQFF. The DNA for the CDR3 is TGTGCCAGCTCACCACGGCAGGGTTATGAGCAGTTCTTC.

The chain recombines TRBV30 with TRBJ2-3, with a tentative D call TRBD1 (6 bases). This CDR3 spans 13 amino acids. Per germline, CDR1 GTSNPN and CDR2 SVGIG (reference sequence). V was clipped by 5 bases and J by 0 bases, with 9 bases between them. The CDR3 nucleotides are TGTGCCTGGGACAGGATTAGCACAGATACGCAGTATTTT. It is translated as CAWDRISTDTQYF. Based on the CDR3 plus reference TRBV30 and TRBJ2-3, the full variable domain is SQTIHQWPATLVQPVGSPLSLECTVEGTSNPNLYWYRQAAGRGLQLLFYSVGIGQISSEVPQNLSASRPQDRQFILSSKKLLLSDSGFYLCAWDRISTDTQYFGPGTRLTVL.

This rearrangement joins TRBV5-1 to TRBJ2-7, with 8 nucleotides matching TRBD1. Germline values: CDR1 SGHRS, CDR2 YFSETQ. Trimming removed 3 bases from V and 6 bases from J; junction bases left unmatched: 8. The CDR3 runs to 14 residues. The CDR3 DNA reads TGCGCCAGCAGCTCGGACAGGGAGTCGCTCGAGCAGTACTTC. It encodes CASSSDRESLEQYF.

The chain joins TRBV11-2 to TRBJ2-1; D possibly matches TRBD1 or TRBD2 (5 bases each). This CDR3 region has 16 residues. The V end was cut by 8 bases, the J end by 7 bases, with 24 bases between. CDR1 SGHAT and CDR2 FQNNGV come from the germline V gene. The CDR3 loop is CASGTFLGRGWNEQFF. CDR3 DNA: TGTGCCAGCGGGACGTTTCTGGGGAGAGGTTGGAATGAGCAGTTCTTC.

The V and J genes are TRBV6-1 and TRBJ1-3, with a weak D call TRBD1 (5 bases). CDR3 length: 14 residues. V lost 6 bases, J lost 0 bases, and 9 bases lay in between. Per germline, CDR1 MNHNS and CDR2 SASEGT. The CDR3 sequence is CASREGHSGNTIYF. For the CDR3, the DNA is TGTGCCAGCAGAGAGGGGCACTCTGGAAACACCATATATTTT.

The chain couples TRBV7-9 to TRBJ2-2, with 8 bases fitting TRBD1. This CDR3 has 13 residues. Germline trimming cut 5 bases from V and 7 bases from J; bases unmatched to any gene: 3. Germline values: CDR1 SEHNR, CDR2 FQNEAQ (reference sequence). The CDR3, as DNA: TGTGCCAGCAGCGGACAGGGAGGCGGGGAGCTGTTTTTT. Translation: CASSGQGGGELFF.

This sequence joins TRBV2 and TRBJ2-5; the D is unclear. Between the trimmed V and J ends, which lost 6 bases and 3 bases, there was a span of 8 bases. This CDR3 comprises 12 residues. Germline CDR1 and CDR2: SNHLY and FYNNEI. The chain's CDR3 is CASSLGEETQYF. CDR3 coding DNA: TGTGCCAGCAGCCTTGGCGAAGAGACCCAGTACTTC.

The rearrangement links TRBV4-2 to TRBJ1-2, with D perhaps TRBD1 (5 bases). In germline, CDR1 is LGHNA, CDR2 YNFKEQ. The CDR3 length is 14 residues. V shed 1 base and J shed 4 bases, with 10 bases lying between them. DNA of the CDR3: TGTGCCAGCAGCCAAGTTGGGGCGGCCTATGGCTACACCTTC. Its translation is CASSQVGAAYGYTF.